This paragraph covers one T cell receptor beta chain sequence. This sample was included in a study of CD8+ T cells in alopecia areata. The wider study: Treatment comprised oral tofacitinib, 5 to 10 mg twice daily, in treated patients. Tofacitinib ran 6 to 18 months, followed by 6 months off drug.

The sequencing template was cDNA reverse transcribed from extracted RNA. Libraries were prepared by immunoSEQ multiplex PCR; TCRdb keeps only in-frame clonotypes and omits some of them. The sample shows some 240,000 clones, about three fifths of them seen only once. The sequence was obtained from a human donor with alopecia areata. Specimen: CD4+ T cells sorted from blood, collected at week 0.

The CDR3 here is CASSRGLYNEQFF. The CDR3 DNA reads TGTGCCAGCAGCCGAGGGCTTTACAATGAGCAGTTCTTC. This chain joins TRBV7-6 and TRBJ2-1; TRBD2 is a possible D gene (5 bases). V was pared by 5 bases and J by 4 bases, with 9 bases between. From germline, CDR1 is SGHVS and CDR2 FNYEAQ. The CDR3 runs 13 residues.